This TCR beta chain was sequenced for a study of control samples from healthy donors and cancer patients. Profiling relied on immunoSEQ multiplex PCR, and the TCRdb table lists in-frame clones only, not all of them. The sample has 130,000 to 150,000 clones; around 90% are singletons. The receptor's source is a man aged 25-45 years in good health. The sequenced sample was blood.

The CDR3 region has the DNA TGCAGTGCTAGATGTGGGTTTGGCTACACCTTC. This translates into CSARCGFGYTF. The gene calls are TRBV20-1 and TRBJ1-2; D not resolved. In germline, CDR1 is DFQATT, CDR2 SNEGSKA (reference sequence). There are 11 residues in the CDR3. The ends were cut back, 2 bases at V and 7 bases at J, with 8 bases in the middle.